Following are 10 T cell receptor beta chains from one sample sequenced in a study of cytomegalovirus exposure and HLA in healthy donors. With 60 Vbeta and 13 Jbeta primers, the PCR was carried out. Some clones are missing from TCRdb's copy, which holds only in-frame ones; the method was immunoSEQ multiplex PCR. The sample has around 150,000 clones, roughly 74% seen once. Sequencing was performed on PBMCs. The origin of the receptors is a man younger than 35 in good health and CMV-seropositive.

This clone was counted a single time. The chain employs TRBV27 and TRBJ2-1, with 14 bases that match TRBD2. Trimming took 7 bases from V and 8 from J; bases not matched to a gene: 7. This CDR3 spans 15 amino acids. The germline V gene has CDR1 MNHEY and CDR2 SMNVEV (reference sequence). CDR3 sequence (DNA): TGTGCCAGCAAATCCGGGACTAGCGGGAGTTATGAGCAGTTCTTC. Its translation is CASKSGTSGSYEQFF.

The chain has TRBV20-1 and TRBJ2-7; a possible D gene is TRBD2 (5 bases). There are 11 residues in the CDR3. From germline, CDR1 is DFQATT and CDR2 SNEGSKA (reference sequence). V was pared by 2 bases and J by 7 bases, with 9 bases between. CDR3 nucleotide sequence: TGCAGTGCTAGACTAGGCGGGGAGCAGTACTTC. It specifies CSARLGGEQYF.

The chain uses TRBV6-5 and TRBJ1-5; perhaps TRBD1 as D (5 bases). V was trimmed by 0 bases and J by 1 base, leaving 7 bases between them. The germline V gene has CDR1 MNHEY and CDR2 SVGAGI. There are 15 residues in the CDR3. CDR3: CASSYSRGSNQPQHF. CDR3 nucleotide sequence: TGTGCCAGCAGTTACTCGCGGGGGAGCAATCAGCCCCAGCATTTT.

V usage is TRBV28 and J usage is TRBJ2-1, with 10 bases that match TRBD2. CDR1 and CDR2 from the germline V gene are MDHEN and SYDVKM. The V segment lost 5 bases and the J segment 4 bases; nucleotides outside the gene matches: 11. The CDR3 consists of 17 residues. CDR3 sequence: CASSHLNPSGGYNEQFF. CDR3 DNA: TGTGCCAGCAGTCACCTAAACCCTAGCGGGGGATACAATGAGCAGTTCTTC. The full variable domain, in which reference TRBV28 and TRBJ2-1 provide the parts outside the CDR3, is DVKVTQSSRYLVKRTGEKVFLECVQDMDHENMFWYRQDPGLGLRLIYFSYDVKMKEKGDIPEGYSVSREKKERFSLILESASTNQTSMYLCASSHLNPSGGYNEQFFGPGTRLTVL.

This chain uses TRBV11-2 with TRBJ2-1; TRBD2 agrees at 12 bases. Germline V gene sequence: CDR1 SGHAT, CDR2 FQNNGV. This CDR3 region has 17 residues. V was pared by 1 base and J by 5 bases, with 6 bases of the junction left unmatched. The CDR3 loop reads CASSLATSGGPNNEQFF. CDR3 coding DNA: TGTGCCAGCAGCTTAGCGACTAGCGGGGGCCCTAACAATGAGCAGTTCTTC.

This clone was counted a single time. This rearrangement joins TRBV28 to TRBJ1-2, with D possibly being TRBD1 (5 bases). Germline CDR1 and CDR2: MDHEN and SYDVKM. The CDR3 consists of 16 residues. V shed 6 bases and J shed 6 bases, with 23 bases lying between them. The CDR3 region is CASRVGEGQPLNGYTF. The CDR3 DNA is TGTGCCAGCAGAGTGGGGGAGGGCCAGCCGTTAAATGGCTACACCTTC.

The chain couples TRBV6-5 to TRBJ2-1, with a weak D call TRBD2 (5 bases). The CDR3 totals 15 residues. V shed 9 bases and J shed 4 bases, with 19 bases lying between them. Germline-derived CDR1 and CDR2 are MNHEY and SVGAGI. The chain's CDR3 is CARGEVASSYNEQFF. The CDR3 coding sequence is TGTGCCAGGGGAGAAGTTGCTAGCTCTTACAATGAGCAGTTCTTC.

This sequence joins TRBV10-3 and TRBJ2-7; TRBD1 matches 12 bases. This CDR3 is built from 16 residues. The trim removed 8 bases at V and 5 bases at J, leaving 13 bases unmatched. CDR1 and CDR2 (germline): ENHRY, SYGVKD. This CDR3 reads CAIGGSVGQGADEQYF. CDR3 coding DNA: TGTGCCATCGGGGGTTCAGTGGGACAGGGGGCCGACGAGCAGTACTTC.

This chain connects TRBV28 to TRBJ2-7; 8 bases map to TRBD1. The germline V gene has CDR1 MDHEN and CDR2 SYDVKM. This CDR3 is built from 14 residues. V gave up 5 bases and J gave up 0 bases; unmatched junction bases: 3. CDR3 nucleotides: TGTGCCAGCAGTGTAGGACAGGGCTCCTACGAGCAGTACTTC. Translating it yields CASSVGQGSYEQYF.

The CDR3 coding sequence is TGTGCCAGCTCACCACCAGTGACAAGTGAGACCCAGTACTTC. It encodes CASSPPVTSETQYF. V usage is TRBV18 and J usage is TRBJ2-5, with D hard to call. Deletions cut 0 bases from V and 5 bases from J, with 10 bases between. The CDR3 length is 14 residues. Per the germline V gene, CDR1 is KGHSH and CDR2 is LQKENI.